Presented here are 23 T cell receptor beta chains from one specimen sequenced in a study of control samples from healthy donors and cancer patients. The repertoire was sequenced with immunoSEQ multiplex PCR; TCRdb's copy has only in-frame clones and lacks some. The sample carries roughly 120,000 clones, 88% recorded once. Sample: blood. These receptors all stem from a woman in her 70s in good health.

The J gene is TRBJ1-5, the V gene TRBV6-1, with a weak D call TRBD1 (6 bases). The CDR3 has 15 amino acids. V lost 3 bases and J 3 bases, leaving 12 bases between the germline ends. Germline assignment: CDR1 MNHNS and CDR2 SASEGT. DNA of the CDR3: TGTGCCAGCAGTGAGAAGGGGGTATACAATCAGCCCCAGCATTTT. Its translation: CASSEKGVYNQPQHF.

Written as DNA, the CDR3 is TGCAGTGCTAGTAGGAGGACTAGCGGGGGAAGGGGAAACAATGAGCAGTTCTTC. This translates into CSASRRTSGGRGNNEQFF. The rearrangement joins TRBV20-1 to TRBJ2-1, with TRBD2 matching 13 bases. Germline V lookup: CDR1 DFQATT, CDR2 SNEGSKA (reference sequence). V was clipped by 3 bases and J by 5 bases; unmatched bases: 13. The CDR3 contains 18 residues.

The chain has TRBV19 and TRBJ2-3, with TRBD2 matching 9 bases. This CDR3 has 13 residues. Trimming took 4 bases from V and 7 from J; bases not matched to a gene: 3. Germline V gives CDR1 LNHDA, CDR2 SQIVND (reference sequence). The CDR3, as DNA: TGTGCCAGTAGTACCGCGGGGGGGCATACGCAGTATTTT. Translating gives CASSTAGGHTQYF.

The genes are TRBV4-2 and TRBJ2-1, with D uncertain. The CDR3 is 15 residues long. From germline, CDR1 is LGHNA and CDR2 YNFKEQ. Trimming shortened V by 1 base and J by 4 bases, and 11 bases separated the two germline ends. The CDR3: CASSQGDVGYNEQFF. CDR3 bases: TGTGCCAGCAGCCAAGGGGATGTGGGTTACAATGAGCAGTTCTTC.

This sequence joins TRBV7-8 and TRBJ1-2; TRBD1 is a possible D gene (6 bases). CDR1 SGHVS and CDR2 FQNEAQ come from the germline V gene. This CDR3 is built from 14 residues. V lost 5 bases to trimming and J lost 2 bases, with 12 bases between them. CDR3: CASSLGGANYGYTF. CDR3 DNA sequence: TGTGCCAGCAGCCTAGGGGGGGCGAACTATGGCTACACCTTC.

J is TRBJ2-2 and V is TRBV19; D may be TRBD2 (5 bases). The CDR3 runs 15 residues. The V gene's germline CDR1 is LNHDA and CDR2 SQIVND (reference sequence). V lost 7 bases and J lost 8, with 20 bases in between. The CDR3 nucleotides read TGTGCCAGTACCCCCTCGACCGGGCGGAGGGGGGAGCTGTTTTTT. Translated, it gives CASTPSTGRRGELFF.

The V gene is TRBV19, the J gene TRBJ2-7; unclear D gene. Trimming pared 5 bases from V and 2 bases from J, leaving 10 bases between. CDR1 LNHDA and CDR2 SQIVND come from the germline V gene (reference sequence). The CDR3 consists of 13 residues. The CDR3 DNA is TGTGCCAGTAGTCGAACAAGGCCCTACGAGCAGTACTTC. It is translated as CASSRTRPYEQYF.

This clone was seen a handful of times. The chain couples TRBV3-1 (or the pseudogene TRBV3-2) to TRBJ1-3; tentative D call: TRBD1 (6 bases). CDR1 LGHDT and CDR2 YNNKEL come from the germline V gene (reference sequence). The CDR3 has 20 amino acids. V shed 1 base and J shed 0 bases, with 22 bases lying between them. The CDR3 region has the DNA TGTGCCAGCAGCCAAGTCCTATTGTGGGACACCCGAAGCTCTGGAAACACCATATATTTT. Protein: CASSQVLLWDTRSSGNTIYF.

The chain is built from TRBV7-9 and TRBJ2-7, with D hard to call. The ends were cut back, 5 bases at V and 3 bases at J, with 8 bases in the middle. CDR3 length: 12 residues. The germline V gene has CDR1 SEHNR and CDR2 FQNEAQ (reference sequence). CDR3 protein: CASSVDGYEQYF. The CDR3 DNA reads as TGTGCCAGCAGCGTGGACGGCTACGAGCAGTACTTC.

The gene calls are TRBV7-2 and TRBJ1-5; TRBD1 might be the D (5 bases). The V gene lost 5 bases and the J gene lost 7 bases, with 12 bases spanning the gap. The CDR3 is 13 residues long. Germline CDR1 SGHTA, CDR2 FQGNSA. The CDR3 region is CASSPGVLQPQHF. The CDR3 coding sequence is TGTGCCAGCAGCCCGGGGGTGTTACAGCCCCAGCATTTT. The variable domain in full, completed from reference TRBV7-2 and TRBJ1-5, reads GAGVSQSPSNKVTEKGKDVELRCDPISGHTALYWYRQSLGQGLEFLIYFQGNSAPDKSGLPSDRFSAERTGGSVSTLTIQRTQQEDSAVYLCASSPGVLQPQHFGDGTRLSIL.

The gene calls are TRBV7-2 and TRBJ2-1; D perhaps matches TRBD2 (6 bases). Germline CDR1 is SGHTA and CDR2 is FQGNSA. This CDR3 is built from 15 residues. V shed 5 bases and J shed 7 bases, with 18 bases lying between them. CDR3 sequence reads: CASSPSRGLGNEQFF. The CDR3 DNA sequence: TGTGCCAGCAGCCCTAGCCGGGGACTCGGGAATGAGCAGTTCTTC.

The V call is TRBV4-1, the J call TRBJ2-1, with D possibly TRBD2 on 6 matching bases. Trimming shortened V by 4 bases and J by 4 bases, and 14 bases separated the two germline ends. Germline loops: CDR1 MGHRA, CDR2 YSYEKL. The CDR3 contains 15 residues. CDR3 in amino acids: CASSRSGTQYNEQFF. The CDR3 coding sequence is TGCGCCAGCAGCCGGTCCGGGACTCAATACAATGAGCAGTTCTTC.

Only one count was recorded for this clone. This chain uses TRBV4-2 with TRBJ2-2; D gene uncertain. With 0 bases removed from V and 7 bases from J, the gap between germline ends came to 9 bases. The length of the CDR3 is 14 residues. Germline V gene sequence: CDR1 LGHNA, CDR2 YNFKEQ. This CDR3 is CASSQDRANGELFF. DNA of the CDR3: TGTGCCAGCAGCCAAGATAGGGCAAACGGGGAGCTGTTTTTT.

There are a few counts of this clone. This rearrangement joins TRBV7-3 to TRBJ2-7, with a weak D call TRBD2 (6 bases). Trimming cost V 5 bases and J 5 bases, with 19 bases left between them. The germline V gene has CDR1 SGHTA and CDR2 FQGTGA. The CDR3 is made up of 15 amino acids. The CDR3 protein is CASSPRDSSLDEQYF. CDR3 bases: TGTGCCAGCAGCCCCCGGGACTCCTCCCTGGACGAGCAGTACTTC.

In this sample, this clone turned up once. DNA of the CDR3: TGTGCCAGCAGTCAGGACAGGGCGGGGGAAAAACTGTTTTTT. Translation gives CASSQDRAGEKLFF. The chain carries TRBV2 and TRBJ1-4; 8 positions agree with TRBD1. The length of the CDR3 is 14 residues. Germline V gives CDR1 SNHLY, CDR2 FYNNEI. J gave up 8 bases and V 5 bases, and 7 bases lay outside the gene matches.

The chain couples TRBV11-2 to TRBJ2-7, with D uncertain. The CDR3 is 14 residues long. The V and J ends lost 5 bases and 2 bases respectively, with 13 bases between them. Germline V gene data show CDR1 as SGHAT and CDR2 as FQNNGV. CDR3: CASSQPGPAYEQYF. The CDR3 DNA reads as TGTGCCAGCAGCCAACCCGGGCCAGCCTACGAGCAGTACTTC.

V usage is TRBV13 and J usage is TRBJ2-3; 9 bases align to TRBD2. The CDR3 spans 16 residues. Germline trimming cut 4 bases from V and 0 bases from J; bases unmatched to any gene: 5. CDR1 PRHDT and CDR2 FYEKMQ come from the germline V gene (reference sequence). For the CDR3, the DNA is TGTGCCAGCAGCTCCCGACTAGCGGTGAGCACAGATACGCAGTATTTT. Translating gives CASSSRLAVSTDTQYF.

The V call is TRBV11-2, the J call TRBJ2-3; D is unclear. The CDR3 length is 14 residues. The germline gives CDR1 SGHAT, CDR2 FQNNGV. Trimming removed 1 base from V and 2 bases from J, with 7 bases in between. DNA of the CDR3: TGTGCCAGCAGCTTAGCTCCCGCCACAGATACGCAGTATTTT. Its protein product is CASSLAPATDTQYF.

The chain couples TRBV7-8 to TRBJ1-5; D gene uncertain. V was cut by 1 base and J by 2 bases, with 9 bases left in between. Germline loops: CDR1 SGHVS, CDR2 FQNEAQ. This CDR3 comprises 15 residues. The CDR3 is CASSLVGVGNQPQHF. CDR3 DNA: TGTGCCAGCAGCTTAGTCGGGGTCGGCAATCAGCCCCAGCATTTT.

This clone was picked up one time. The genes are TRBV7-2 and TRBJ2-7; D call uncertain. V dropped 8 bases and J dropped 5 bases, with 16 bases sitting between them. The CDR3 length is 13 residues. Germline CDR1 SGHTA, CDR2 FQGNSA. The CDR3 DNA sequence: TGTGCCAGCTCCCCCCCCAGCAAGAACGAGCAGTACTTC. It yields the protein CASSPPSKNEQYF.

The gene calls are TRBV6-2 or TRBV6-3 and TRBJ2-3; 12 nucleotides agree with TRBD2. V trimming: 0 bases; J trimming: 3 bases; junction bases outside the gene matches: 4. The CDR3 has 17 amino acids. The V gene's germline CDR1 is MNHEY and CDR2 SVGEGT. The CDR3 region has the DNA TGTGCCAGCAGTTACTCGACTAGCGGGGGCCTTACAGATACGCAGTATTTT. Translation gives CASSYSTSGGLTDTQYF.

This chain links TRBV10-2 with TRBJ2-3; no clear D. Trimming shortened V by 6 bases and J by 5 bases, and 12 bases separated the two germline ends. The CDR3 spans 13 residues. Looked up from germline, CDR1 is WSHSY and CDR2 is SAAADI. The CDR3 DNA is TGCGCCAGCAGCCGGTCGGTGCGAGATACGCAGTATTTT. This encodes CASSRSVRDTQYF.

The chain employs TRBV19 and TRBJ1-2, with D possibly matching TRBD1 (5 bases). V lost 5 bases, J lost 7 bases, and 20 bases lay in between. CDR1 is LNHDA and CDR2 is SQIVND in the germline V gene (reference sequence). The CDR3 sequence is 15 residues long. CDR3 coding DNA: TGTGCCAGTAGTGGGGGGACCCAGGCTTTGTCTGGCTACACCTTC. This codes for CASSGGTQALSGYTF.